This T cell receptor beta chain is drawn from a study of radiation and T cells in renal cell carcinoma. Overall study: Nephrectomy followed 15 Gy stereotactic body radiation by 4 weeks. General study points: From baseline, blood top tumor clonotypes peaked at 2 weeks post-radiation.

The method was immunoSEQ multiplex PCR; TCRdb's version includes in-frame clones alone and lacks a portion of them. The sample records about 130,000 clones, 88% being singletons. With respect to this clone: What it binds is not known.

The CDR3 is made up of 12 amino acids. V was pared by 10 bases and J by 1 base, with 10 bases between. CDR1 is MDHEN, CDR2 SYDVKM, per germline. Time point noted: blood 2 weeks post-SBRT. Noted treatment: 15 Gy SBRT to primary tumor, nephrectomy 4 weeks later. The tumor was a clear cell renal cell carcinoma. The TCR originated in an older woman with renal cell carcinoma. V and J are TRBV28 and TRBJ1-2; TRBD1 might be the D (5 bases). This material consisted of blood, taken from a patient whose treatment included radiotherapy and nephrectomy. CDR3 sequence: CAIIGDNYGYTF. Written as DNA, the CDR3 is TGTGCCATCATAGGGGATAACTATGGCTACACCTTC.